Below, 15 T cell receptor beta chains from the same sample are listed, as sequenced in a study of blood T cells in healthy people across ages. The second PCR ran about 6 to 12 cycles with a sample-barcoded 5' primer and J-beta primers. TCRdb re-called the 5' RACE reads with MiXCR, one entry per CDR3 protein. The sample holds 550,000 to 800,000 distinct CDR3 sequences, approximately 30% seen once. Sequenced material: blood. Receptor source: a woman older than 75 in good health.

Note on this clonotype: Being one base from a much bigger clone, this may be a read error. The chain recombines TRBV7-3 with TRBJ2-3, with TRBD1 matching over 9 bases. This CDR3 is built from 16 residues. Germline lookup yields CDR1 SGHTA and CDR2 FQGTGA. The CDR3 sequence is CAGSLLQGALTDTQYF. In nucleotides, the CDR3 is TGTGCCGGCAGCTTATTACAGGGGGCCCTCACAGATACGCAGTATTTT.

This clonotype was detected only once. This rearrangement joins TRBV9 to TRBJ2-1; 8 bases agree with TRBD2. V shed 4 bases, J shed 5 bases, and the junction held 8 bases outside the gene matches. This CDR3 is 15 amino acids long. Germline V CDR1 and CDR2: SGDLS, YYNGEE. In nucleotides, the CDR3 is TGTGCCAGCAGCCCGACGGGGGGGGTCGACAATGAGCAGTTCTTC. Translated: CASSPTGGVDNEQFF. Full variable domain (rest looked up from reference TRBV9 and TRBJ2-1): DSGVTQTPKHLITATGQRVTLRCSPRSGDLSVYWYQQSLDQGLQFLIQYYNGEERAKGNILERFSAQQFPDLHSELNLSSLELGDSALYFCASSPTGGVDNEQFFGPGTRLTVL.

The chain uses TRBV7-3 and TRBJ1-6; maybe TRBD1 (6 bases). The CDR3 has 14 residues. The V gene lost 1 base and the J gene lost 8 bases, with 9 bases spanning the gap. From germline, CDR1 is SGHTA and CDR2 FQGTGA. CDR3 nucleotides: TGTGCCAGCAGCTTAAACGGACAGTATTCACCCCTCCACTTT. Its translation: CASSLNGQYSPLHF.

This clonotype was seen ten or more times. The CDR3 reads CASTLGAAETQYF. CDR3 in DNA: TGTGCCAGCACCCTGGGGGCGGCAGAGACCCAGTACTTC. This sequence joins TRBV5-5 and TRBJ2-5; a possible D gene is TRBD1 (6 bases). CDR3 size: 13 residues. Deletions cut 6 bases from V and 4 bases from J, with 13 bases between. Germline V gives CDR1 SGHKS, CDR2 YYEKEE (reference sequence).

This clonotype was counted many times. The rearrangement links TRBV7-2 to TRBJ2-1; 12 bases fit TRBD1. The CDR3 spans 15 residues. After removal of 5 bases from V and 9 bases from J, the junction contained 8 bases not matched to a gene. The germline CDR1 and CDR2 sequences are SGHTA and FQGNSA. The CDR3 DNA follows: TGTGCCAGCAGCAAGGGGGGACAGGGGGCGGGTGAGCAGTTCTTC. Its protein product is CASSKGGQGAGEQFF.

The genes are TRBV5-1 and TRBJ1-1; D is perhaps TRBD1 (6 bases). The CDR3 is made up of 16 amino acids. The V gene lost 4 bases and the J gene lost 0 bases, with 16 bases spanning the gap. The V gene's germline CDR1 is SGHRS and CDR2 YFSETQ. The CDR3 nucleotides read TGCGCCAGCAGCCAGTACAGGGAAAGATTGAACACTGAAGCTTTCTTT. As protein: CASSQYRERLNTEAFF.

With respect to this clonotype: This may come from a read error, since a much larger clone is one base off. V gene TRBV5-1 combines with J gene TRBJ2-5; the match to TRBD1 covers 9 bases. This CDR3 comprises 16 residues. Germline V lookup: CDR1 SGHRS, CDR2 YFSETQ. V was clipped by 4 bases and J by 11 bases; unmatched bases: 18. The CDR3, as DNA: TGCGCCAGCAGCATAATGGACAGGGGTACCGGGAATGAGCAGTACTTC. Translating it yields CASSIMDRGTGNEQYF. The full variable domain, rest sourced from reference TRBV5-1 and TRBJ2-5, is KAGVTQTPRYLIKTRGQQVTLSCSPISGHRSVSWYQQTPGQGLQFLFEYFSETQRNKGNFPGRFSGRQFSNSRSEMNVSTLELGDSALYLCASSIMDRGTGNEQYFGPGTRLLVL.

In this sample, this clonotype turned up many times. CDR3 coding DNA: TGCGCCAGCAGCCAAGAGGTGGCGGGGGGGCTTGGGGGCACAGATACGCAGTATTTT. This encodes CASSQEVAGGLGGTDTQYF. J is TRBJ2-3 and V is TRBV4-1; 9 bases agree with TRBD2. Germline values: CDR1 MGHRA, CDR2 YSYEKL. CDR3 size: 19 residues. With 0 bases clipped from V and 1 base from J, the junction kept 11 bases outside the gene matches.

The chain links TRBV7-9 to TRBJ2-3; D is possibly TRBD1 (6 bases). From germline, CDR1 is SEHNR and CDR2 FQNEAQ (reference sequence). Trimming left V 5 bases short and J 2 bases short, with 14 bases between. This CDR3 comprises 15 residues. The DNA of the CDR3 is TGTGCCAGCAGCCGCCAGACAGGACACACAGATACGCAGTATTTT. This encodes CASSRQTGHTDTQYF.

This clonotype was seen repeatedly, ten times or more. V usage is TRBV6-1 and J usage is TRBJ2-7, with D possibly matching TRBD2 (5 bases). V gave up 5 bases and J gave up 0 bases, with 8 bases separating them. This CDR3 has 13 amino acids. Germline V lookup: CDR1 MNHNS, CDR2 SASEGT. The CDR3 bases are TGTGCCAGCAGTATAGGACTCTCCTACGAGCAGTACTTC. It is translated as CASSIGLSYEQYF.

CDR3 loop: CSVAWGIIYEQYF. CDR3 bases: TGCAGCGTTGCATGGGGTATTATCTACGAGCAGTACTTC. J is TRBJ2-7 and V is TRBV29-1; no firm D call. The germline V gene encodes CDR1 SQVTM and CDR2 ANQGSEA. Trimming removed 4 bases at V and 3 bases at J, with 13 bases between. CDR3 size: 13 residues.

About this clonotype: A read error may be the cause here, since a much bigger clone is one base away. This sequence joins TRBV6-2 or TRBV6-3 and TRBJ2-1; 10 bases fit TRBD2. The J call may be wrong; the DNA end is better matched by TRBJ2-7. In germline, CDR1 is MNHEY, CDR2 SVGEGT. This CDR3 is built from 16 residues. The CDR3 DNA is TGTGCCAGCAGTTACCAGGGACTAGCGAAAAACAATGAGCAGTACTTC. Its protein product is CASSYQGLAKNNEQYF.

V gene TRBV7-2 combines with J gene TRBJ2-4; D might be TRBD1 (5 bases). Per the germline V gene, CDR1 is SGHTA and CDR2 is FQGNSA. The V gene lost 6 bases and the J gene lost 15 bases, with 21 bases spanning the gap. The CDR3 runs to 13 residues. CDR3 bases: TGTGCCAGCAGTTCTGCGGACAATCCTCCCACGTACTTC. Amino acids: CASSSADNPPTYF.

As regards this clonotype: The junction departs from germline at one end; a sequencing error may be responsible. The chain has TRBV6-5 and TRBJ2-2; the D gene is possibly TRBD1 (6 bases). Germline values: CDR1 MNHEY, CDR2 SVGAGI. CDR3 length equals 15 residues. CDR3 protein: CASSYRPGVTGERFF. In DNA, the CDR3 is TGTGCCAGCAGTTACCGGCCAGGGGTCACCGGGGAGCGGTTTTTT.

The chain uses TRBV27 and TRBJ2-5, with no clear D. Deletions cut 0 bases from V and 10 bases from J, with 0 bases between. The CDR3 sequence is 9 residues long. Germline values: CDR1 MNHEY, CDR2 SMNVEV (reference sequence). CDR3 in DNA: TGTGCCAGCAGTTTATCCCAGTACTTC. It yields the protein CASSLSQYF.